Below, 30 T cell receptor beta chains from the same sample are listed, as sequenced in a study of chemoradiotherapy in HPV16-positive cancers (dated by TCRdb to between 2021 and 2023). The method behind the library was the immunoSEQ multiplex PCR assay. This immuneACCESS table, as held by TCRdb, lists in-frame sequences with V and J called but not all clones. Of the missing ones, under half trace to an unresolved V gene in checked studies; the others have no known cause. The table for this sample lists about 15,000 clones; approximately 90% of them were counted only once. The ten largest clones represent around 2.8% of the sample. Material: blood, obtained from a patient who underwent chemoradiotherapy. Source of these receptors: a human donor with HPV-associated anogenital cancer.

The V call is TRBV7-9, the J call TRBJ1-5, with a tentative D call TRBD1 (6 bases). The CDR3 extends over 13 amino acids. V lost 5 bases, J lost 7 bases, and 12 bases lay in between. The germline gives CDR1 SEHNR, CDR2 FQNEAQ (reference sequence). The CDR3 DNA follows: TGTGCCAGCAGCGCACAGGGATCCCAGCCCCAGCATTTT. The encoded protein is CASSAQGSQPQHF. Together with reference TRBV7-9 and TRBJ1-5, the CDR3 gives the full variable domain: DTGVSQNPRHKITKRGQNVTFRCDPISEHNRLYWYRQTLGQGPEFLTYFQNEAQLEKSRLLSDRFSAERPKGSFSTLEIQRTEQGDSAMYLCASSAQGSQPQHFGDGTRLSIL.

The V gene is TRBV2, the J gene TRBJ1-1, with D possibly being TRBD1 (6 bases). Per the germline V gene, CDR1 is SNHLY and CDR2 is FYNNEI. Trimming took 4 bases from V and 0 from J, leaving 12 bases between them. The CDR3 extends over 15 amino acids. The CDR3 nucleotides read TGTGCCAGCAGTGGGAGGGGGTTTGTGAACACTGAAGCTTTCTTT. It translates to CASSGRGFVNTEAFF.

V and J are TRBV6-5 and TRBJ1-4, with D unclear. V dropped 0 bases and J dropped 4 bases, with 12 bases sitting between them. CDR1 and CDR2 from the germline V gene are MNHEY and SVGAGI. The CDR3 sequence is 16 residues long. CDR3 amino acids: CASSYSQSGFNEKLFF. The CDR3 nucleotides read TGTGCCAGCAGTTACTCGCAATCGGGTTTTAATGAAAAACTGTTTTTT.

The CDR3: CASSHGTGRRTDTQYF. DNA of the CDR3: TGTGCCAGCAGCCATGGGACAGGACGAAGAACAGATACGCAGTATTTT. The V gene is TRBV5-4, the J gene TRBJ2-3, with TRBD1 matching over 8 bases. Germline V CDR1 and CDR2: SGHNT, YYREEE (reference sequence). The ends lost 4 bases at V and 3 bases at J; junction bases unmatched: 10. CDR3 length: 16 residues.

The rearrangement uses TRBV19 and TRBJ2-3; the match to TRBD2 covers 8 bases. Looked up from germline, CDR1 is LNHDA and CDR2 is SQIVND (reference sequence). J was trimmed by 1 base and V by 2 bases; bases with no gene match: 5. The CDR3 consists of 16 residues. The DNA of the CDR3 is TGTGCCAGTAGTATAAAGAGGCGGGGGGGCACAGATACGCAGTATTTT. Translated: CASSIKRRGGTDTQYF.

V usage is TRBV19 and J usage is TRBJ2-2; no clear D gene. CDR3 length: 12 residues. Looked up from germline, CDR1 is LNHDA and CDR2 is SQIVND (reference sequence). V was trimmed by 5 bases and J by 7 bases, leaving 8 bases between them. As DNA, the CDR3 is TGTGCCAGTAGTTCGGGCCTCGGGGAGCTGTTTTTT. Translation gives CASSSGLGELFF.

Here the CDR3 DNA reads TGTGCCACCAGCAGAGGACAGGCCCCTTTCGAGCAGTACTTC. Protein sequence: CATSRGQAPFEQYF. This sequence joins TRBV15 and TRBJ2-7; TRBD1 might be the D (6 bases). Trimming stripped 1 base from V and 6 bases from J, with 13 bases between. CDR1 and CDR2 from the germline V gene are LNHNV and YYDKDF (reference sequence). The CDR3 is made up of 14 amino acids.

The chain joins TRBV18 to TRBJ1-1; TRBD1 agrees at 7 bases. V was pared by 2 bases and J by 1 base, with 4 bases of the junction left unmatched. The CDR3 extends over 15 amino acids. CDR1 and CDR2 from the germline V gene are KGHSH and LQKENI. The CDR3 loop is CASSPRTGENTEAFF. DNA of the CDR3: TGTGCCAGCTCACCAAGGACAGGCGAGAACACTGAAGCTTTCTTT.

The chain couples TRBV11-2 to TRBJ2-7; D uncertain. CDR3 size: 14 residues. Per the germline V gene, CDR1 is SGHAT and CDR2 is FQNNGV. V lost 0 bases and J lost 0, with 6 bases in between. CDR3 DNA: TGTGCCAGCAGCTTAGAGGCCAGCTCCTACGAGCAGTACTTC. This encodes CASSLEASSYEQYF.

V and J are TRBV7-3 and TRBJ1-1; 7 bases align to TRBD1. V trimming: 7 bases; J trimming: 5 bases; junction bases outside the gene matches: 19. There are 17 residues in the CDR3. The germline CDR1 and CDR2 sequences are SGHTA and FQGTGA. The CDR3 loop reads CASKLRGRTGSATEAFF. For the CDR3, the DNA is TGTGCCAGCAAATTACGGGGTAGGACAGGATCCGCAACTGAAGCTTTCTTT.

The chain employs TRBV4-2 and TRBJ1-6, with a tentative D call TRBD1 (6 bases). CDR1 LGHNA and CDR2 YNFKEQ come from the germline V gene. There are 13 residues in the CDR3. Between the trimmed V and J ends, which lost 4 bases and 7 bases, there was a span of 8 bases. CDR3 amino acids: CASSLRGNSPLHF. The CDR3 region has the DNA TGTGCCAGCAGCCTAAGGGGGAATTCACCCCTCCACTTT.

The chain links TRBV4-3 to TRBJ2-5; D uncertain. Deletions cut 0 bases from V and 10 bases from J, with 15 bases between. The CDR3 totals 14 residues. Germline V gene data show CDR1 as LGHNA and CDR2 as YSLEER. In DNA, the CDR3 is TGCGCCAGCAGCCAAGAGCCCGAAAGATCAAGCCAGTACTTC. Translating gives CASSQEPERSSQYF.

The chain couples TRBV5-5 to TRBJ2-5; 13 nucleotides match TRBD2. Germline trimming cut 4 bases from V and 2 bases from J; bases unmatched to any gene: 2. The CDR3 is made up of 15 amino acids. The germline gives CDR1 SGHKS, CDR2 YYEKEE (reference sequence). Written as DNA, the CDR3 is TGTGCCAGCAGCCCGGGACTAGCGGGGCAAGAGACCCAGTACTTC. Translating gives CASSPGLAGQETQYF.

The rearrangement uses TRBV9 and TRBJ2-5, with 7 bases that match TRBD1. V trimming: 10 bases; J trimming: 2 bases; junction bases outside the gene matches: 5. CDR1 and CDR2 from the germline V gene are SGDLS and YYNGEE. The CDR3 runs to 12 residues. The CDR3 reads CALTGEQETQYF. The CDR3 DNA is TGTGCCCTTACAGGGGAACAAGAGACCCAGTACTTC. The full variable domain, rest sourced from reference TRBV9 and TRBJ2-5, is DSGVTQTPKHLITATGQRVTLRCSPRSGDLSVYWYQQSLDQGLQFLIQYYNGEERAKGNILERFSAQQFPDLHSELNLSSLELGDSALYFCALTGEQETQYFGPGTRLLVL.

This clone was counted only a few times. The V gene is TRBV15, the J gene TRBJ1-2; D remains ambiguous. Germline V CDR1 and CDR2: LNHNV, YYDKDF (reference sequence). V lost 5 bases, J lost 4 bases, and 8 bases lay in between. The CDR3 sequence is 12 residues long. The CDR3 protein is CATSSQSYGYTF. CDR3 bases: TGTGCCACCAGCTCGCAGAGCTATGGCTACACCTTC. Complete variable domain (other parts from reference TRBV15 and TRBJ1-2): DAMVIQNPRYQVTQFGKPVTLSCSQTLNHNVMYWYQQKSSQAPKLLFHYYDKDFNNEADTPDNFQSRRPNTSFCFLDIRSPGLGDTAMYLCATSSQSYGYTFGSGTRLTVV.

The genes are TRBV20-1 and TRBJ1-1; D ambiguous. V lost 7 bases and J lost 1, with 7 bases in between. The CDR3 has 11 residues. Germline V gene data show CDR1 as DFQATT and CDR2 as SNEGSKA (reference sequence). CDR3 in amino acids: CSVLRNTEAFF. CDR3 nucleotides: TGCAGTGTCCTTCGGAACACTGAAGCTTTCTTT.

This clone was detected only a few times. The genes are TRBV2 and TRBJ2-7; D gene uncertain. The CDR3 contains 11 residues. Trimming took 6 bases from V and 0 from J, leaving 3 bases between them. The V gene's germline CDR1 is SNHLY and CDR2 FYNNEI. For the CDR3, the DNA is TGTGCCAGCAGATACTCCTACGAGCAGTACTTC. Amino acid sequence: CASRYSYEQYF.

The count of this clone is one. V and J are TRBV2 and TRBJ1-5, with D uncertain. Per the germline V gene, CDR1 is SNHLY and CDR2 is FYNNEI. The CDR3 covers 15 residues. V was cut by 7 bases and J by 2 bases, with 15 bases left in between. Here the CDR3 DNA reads TGTGCCAGCAAAGCAGCCGGAGTGCGCAATCAGCCCCAGCATTTT. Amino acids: CASKAAGVRNQPQHF.

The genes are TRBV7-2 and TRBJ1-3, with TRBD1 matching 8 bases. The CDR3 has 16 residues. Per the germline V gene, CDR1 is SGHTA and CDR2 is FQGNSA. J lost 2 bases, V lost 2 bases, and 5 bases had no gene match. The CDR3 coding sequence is TGTGCCAGCAGCTTAAGGCCACAGGGGGCTGGAAACACCATATATTTT. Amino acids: CASSLRPQGAGNTIYF.

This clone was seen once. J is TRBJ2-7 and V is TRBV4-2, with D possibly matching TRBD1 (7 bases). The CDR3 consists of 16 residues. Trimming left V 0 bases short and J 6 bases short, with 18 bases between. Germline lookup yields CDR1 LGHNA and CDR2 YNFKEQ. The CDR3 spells CASSQDRAGGGLEQYF. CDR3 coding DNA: TGTGCCAGCAGCCAAGATAGGGCAGGGGGAGGCCTCGAGCAGTACTTC.

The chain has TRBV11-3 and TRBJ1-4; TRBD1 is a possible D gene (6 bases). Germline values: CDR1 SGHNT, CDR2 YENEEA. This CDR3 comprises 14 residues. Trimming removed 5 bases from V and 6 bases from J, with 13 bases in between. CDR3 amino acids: CASSRGAMDEKLFF. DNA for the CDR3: TGTGCCAGCAGCCGGGGGGCTATGGATGAAAAACTGTTTTTT.

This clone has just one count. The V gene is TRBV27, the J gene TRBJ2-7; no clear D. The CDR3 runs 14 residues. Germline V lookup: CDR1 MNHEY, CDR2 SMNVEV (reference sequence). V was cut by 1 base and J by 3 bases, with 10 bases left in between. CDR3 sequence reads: CASSLFSGNYEQYF. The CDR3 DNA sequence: TGTGCCAGCAGTTTATTCAGTGGAAACTACGAGCAGTACTTC.

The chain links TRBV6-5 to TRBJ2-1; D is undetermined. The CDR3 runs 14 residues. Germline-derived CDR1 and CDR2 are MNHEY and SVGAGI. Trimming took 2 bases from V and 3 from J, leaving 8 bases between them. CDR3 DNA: TGTGCCAGCAGTTACGGGCTTAACTACAATGAGCAGTTCTTC. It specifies CASSYGLNYNEQFF.

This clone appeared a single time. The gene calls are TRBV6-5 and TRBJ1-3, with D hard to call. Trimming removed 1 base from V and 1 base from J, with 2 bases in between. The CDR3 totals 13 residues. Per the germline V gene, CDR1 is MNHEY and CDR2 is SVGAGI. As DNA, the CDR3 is TGTGCCAGCAGTTACTTATCTGGAAACACCATATATTTT. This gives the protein CASSYLSGNTIYF.

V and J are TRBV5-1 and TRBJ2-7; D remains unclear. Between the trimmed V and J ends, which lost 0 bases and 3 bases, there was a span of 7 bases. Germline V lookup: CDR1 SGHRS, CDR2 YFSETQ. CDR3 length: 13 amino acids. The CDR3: CASSLGAGYEQYF. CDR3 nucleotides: TGCGCCAGCAGCTTGGGGGCAGGCTACGAGCAGTACTTC.

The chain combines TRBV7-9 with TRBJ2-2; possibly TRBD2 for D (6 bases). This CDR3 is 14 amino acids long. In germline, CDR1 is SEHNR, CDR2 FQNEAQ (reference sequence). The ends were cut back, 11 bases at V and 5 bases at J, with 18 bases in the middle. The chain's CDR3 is CAEKRLEGTGELFF. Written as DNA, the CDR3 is TGTGCCGAAAAAAGACTAGAGGGGACCGGGGAGCTGTTTTTT.

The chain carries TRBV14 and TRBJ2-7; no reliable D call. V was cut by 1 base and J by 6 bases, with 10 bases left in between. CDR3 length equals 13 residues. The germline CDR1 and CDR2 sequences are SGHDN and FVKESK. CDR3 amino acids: CASSQGLTAEQYF. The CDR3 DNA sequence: TGTGCCAGCAGCCAAGGGCTCACGGCCGAGCAGTACTTC.

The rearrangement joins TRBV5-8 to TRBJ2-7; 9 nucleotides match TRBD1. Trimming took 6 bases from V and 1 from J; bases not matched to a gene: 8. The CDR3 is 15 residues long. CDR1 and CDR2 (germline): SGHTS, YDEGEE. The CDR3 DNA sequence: TGTGCCAGCACCGTCCCGGGACAGGGTTCCTACGAGCAGTACTTC. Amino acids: CASTVPGQGSYEQYF.

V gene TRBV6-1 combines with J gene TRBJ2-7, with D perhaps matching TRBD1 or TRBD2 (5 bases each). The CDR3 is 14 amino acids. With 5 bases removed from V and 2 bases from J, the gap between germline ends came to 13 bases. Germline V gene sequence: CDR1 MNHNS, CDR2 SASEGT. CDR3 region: CASSPRDGTYEQYF. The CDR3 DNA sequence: TGTGCCAGCAGTCCCCGGGACGGGACCTACGAGCAGTACTTC.

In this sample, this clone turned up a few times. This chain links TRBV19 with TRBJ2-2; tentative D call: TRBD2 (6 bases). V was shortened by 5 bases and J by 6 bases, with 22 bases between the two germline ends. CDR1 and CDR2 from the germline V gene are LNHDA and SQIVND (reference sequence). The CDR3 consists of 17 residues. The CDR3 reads CASSPWAAGPGAGELFF. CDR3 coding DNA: TGTGCCAGTAGTCCGTGGGCTGCGGGGCCGGGCGCCGGGGAGCTGTTTTTT.